Given below is one T cell receptor (beta chain) in context. Study processing details: The authors estimated nucleated cell counts from reference gene primer amplification. Libraries were prepared by immunoSEQ multiplex PCR; TCRdb keeps only in-frame clonotypes and omits some of them. The V and J calls and clone size come from that table; D and trimming were worked out from the DNA. The sample has 180,000 or so clones; about 85% are singletons. This entry is derived from a study of blood T cell repertoires in COVID-19. The wider study: Samples came from the United States, Italy and Spain, spanning acute and convalescent COVID-19. Sample material is recorded as cDNA or gDNA derived from T cells, B-cell-depleted T cells, or PBMCs.

The CDR3 is 14 residues long. The V and J ends lost 7 bases and 4 bases respectively, with 16 bases between them. The germline CDR1 and CDR2 sequences are SNHLY and FYNNEI. The chain joins TRBV2 to TRBJ1-1; D possibly corresponds to TRBD1 (6 bases). The sequence derives from a woman of 80 years or more in a cohort sampled during active or convalescent COVID-19. Sequenced sample: peripheral blood. The CDR3 protein is CASKEGGPSTEAFF. CDR3 coding DNA: TGTGCCAGCAAGGAGGGGGGGCCCAGCACTGAAGCTTTCTTT.